Listed here are 3 T cell receptor beta chains from one sample, sequenced in a study of blood T cells in healthy people across ages. PCR was performed a second time for about 6 to 12 cycles using a sample-barcoded 5' primer and a J-beta primer mix. A single record per CDR3 protein comes from TCRdb applying MiXCR to the 5' RACE reads. The table records roughly 1,500,000 distinct CDR3 sequences, approximately 32% of them present only once. The sample consisted of blood. All receptors derive from a woman aged 25-40 years in good health.

The chain employs TRBV6-5 and TRBJ2-7; 9 bases line up with TRBD1. J gave up 2 bases and V 7 bases, and 9 bases lay outside the gene matches. Germline CDR1 MNHEY, CDR2 SVGAGI. The CDR3 loop spans 15 amino acids. The CDR3 DNA reads TGTGCCAGCAAAAAGACAGGGGGTGATCCCTACGAGCAGTACTTC. Its protein is CASKKTGGDPYEQYF.

The rearrangement uses TRBV5-1 and TRBJ1-5; D possibly corresponds to TRBD1 (5 bases). Per the germline V gene, CDR1 is SGHRS and CDR2 is YFSETQ. Between the trimmed V and J ends, which lost 1 base and 3 bases, there was a span of 11 bases. There are 15 residues in the CDR3. DNA for the CDR3: TGCGCCAGCAGCTTGAGCGACAGCCCCAATCAGCCCCAGCATTTT. It codes for CASSLSDSPNQPQHF. Looking up the rest from reference TRBV5-1 and TRBJ1-5 gives the full variable domain: KAGVTQTPRYLIKTRGQQVTLSCSPISGHRSVSWYQQTPGQGLQFLFEYFSETQRNKGNFPGRFSGRQFSNSRSEMNVSTLELGDSALYLCASSLSDSPNQPQHFGDGTRLSIL.

This sequence joins TRBV4-1 and TRBJ2-1; 13 bases are shared with TRBD2. The CDR3 spans 16 residues. From germline, CDR1 is MGHRA and CDR2 YSYEKL. J gave up 12 bases and V 0 bases, and 8 bases lay outside the gene matches. DNA for the CDR3: TGCGCCAGCAGCCAAGATCAACTAGCGGGAGGGAGGAGGCAGTTCTTC. It specifies CASSQDQLAGGRRQFF.